The rows below give T cell receptor beta chains drawn from one sample of a study of T cell responses to AZD1222 COVID-19 vaccine. Clones were sequenced by immunoSEQ multiplex PCR, and TCRdb holds only the in-frame ones, with some missing. The sample shows around 110,000 clones, about 90% of them seen only once. The specimen was peripheral blood, collected on day 0 of AZD1222 vaccination. These receptors all stem from an adult in good health. CDR3s include the opening cysteine and the closing phenylalanine or tryptophan. Each record gives: clone size, V gene, J gene, D gene, CDR3 protein, CDR3 DNA. A D gene is named only where the DNA matches it firmly. Size tells how often a clone was seen (once, few, many) or the class of an expanded clone, and some rows leave it out.

-	TRBV19	TRBJ2-7	-	CASSDRTKTYEQYF	TGTGCCAGTAGCGACAGGACGAAGACCTACGAGCAGTACTTC
once	TRBV6-6	TRBJ2-3	-	CASRHGAGLSADTQYF	TGTGCCAGCAGGCACGGAGCGGGCCTTAGCGCAGATACGCAGTATTTT
-	TRBV25-1	TRBJ1-3	-	CASSDGALRNTIYF	TGTGCCAGCAGTGATGGGGCCCTGAGGAACACCATATATTTT
-	TRBV27	TRBJ1-2	-	CASSLSITETYGYTF	TGTGCCAGCAGTTTATCGATAACAGAGACTTATGGCTACACCTTC
few	TRBV11-2	TRBJ1-4	-	CASSLAPQGGKNEKLFF	TGTGCCAGCAGTCTAGCCCCCCAAGGCGGAAAGAATGAAAAACTGTTTTTT
-	TRBV11-2	TRBJ2-6	-	CASSLINPSYSGANVLTF	TGTGCCAGCAGCTTAATAAACCCCAGTTACTCTGGGGCCAACGTCCTGACTTTC
few	TRBV6-5	TRBJ1-2	-	CASSWTASLGYTF	TGTGCCAGCAGTTGGACAGCAAGTCTTGGCTACACCTTC
-	TRBV4-1	TRBJ2-3	TRBD2	CASSQGLAGGTDTQYF	TGCGCCAGCAGCCAGGGACTAGCGGGCGGCACAGATACGCAGTATTTT
-	TRBV29-1	TRBJ2-1	-	CSVELGRSSYNEQFF	TGCAGCGTTGAACTGGGTCGGAGCTCCTACAATGAGCAGTTCTTC
-	TRBV21-1	TRBJ2-7	-	CASSKIVSGHLTYEQYF	TGTGCCAGCAGCAAAATAGTCAGCGGGCACTTAACCTACGAGCAGTACTTC
-	TRBV2	TRBJ2-1	-	CASGSLQGRAYNEQFF	TGTGCCAGCGGGAGCCTACAGGGACGGGCCTACAATGAGCAGTTCTTC
-	TRBV15	TRBJ2-7	-	CATAPGGRHEQYF	TGTGCCACCGCCCCCGGGGGACGCCACGAGCAGTACTTC
-	TRBV4-1	TRBJ2-7	-	CASSHVVTGGYEQYF	TGCGCCAGCAGCCACGTAGTTACAGGAGGCTACGAGCAGTACTTC
-	TRBV3-1/TRBV3-2	TRBJ1-2	-	CASSQGMGAGGYTF	TGTGCCAGCAGCCAAGGGATGGGGGCGGGTGGCTACACCTTC
medium-sized	TRBV27	TRBJ2-7	-	CASSSESSIPYEQYF	TGTGCCAGCAGTTCTGAGTCTAGTATACCCTACGAGCAGTACTTC
-	TRBV4-1	TRBJ2-7	-	CASSRAVGLEQYF	TGCGCCAGCAGCCGAGCGGTGGGGCTCGAGCAGTACTTC
-	TRBV7-3	TRBJ2-1	TRBD1	CASSLAGQGNEQFF	TGTGCCAGCAGCTTAGCAGGACAGGGCAATGAGCAGTTCTTC
-	TRBV2	TRBJ1-2	-	CASSEREGRVYGYTF	TGTGCCAGCAGTGAAAGGGAGGGGAGAGTCTATGGCTACACCTTC
-	TRBV11-3	TRBJ2-5	TRBD1	CASSLGVSQGAEETQYF	TGTGCCAGCAGCTTAGGAGTGAGCCAGGGGGCGGAAGAGACCCAGTACTTC
-	TRBV28	TRBJ1-5	TRBD1	CASSYTYRGQRANQPQHF	TGTGCCAGCAGTTATACTTACAGGGGACAAAGGGCCAATCAGCCCCAGCATTTT
-	TRBV10-3	TRBJ2-2	-	CAISERGPPTGELFF	TGCGCCATCAGTGAACGAGGGCCTCCTACCGGGGAGCTGTTTTTT
-	TRBV30	TRBJ1-4	TRBD1	CACPGQGPEKLFF	TGTGCCTGCCCTGGACAGGGACCCGAAAAACTGTTTTTT
-	TRBV28	TRBJ2-3	-	CASKGGTNTQYF	TGTGCCAGCAAGGGGGGCACTAATACGCAGTATTTT
-	TRBV27	TRBJ2-1	TRBD1	CASSFNGITTGVGNEQFF	TGTGCCAGCAGTTTTAATGGTATCACGACAGGGGTGGGAAATGAGCAGTTCTTC
-	TRBV9	TRBJ1-1	TRBD1	CASGQGNTEAFF	TGTGCCAGCGGACAGGGAAACACTGAAGCTTTCTTT
-	TRBV19	TRBJ2-2	TRBD2	CAAAGANTGELFF	TGTGCTGCGGCGGGGGCGAACACCGGGGAGCTGTTTTTT
-	TRBV15	TRBJ1-2	-	CATGGSGVQGIFGYTF	TGTGCCACTGGGGGGTCGGGGGTACAGGGAATTTTTGGCTACACCTTC
-	TRBV3-1/TRBV3-2	TRBJ1-2	-	CASSQEGANYGYTF	TGTGCCAGCAGCCAAGAGGGAGCTAACTATGGCTACACCTTC
-	TRBV2	TRBJ1-6	TRBD1	CASRLGQGNSPLHF	TGTGCCAGCAGATTGGGACAGGGGAATTCACCCCTCCACTTT
-	TRBV11-3	TRBJ1-1	-	CASSLVAGANTEAFF	TGTGCCAGCAGCTTAGTTGCGGGGGCGAACACTGAAGCTTTCTTT
-	TRBV11-2	TRBJ1-1	-	CASSLTTTEAFF	TGTGCCAGCAGCTTAACGACCACTGAAGCTTTCTTT
-	TRBV29-1	TRBJ2-1	TRBD1	CSVEQASGGSYNEQFF	TGCAGCGTGGAACAGGCTTCAGGGGGCTCCTACAATGAGCAGTTCTTC
-	TRBV27	TRBJ1-1	-	CASRQMGLRELHTEAFF	TGTGCCAGCAGACAAATGGGGCTGCGGGAGCTCCACACTGAAGCTTTCTTT
-	TRBV4-1	TRBJ1-6	-	CASSQDLGARSPLHF	TGCGCCAGCAGCCAAGATCTGGGGGCGAGGTCACCCCTCCACTTT
-	TRBV28	TRBJ1-6	-	CASSPRRTPINSPLHF	TGTGCCAGCAGCCCGCGTAGGACACCAATTAATTCACCCCTCCACTTT
-	TRBV19	TRBJ2-1	-	CASWGLGNEQFF	TGTGCCAGTTGGGGACTGGGCAATGAGCAGTTCTTC
once	TRBV7-9	TRBJ2-7	TRBD2	CASSLVSSGRDEQYF	TGTGCCAGCAGCTTAGTCTCTAGCGGGAGGGACGAGCAGTACTTC
few	TRBV5-4	TRBJ2-3	TRBD1	CASSLDPGQGTDTQYF	TGTGCCAGCAGCTTGGATCCGGGACAGGGGACAGATACGCAGTATTTT
few	TRBV5-1	TRBJ1-2	TRBD1	CASSWGTVLNYGYTF	TGCGCCAGCAGCTGGGGGACAGTACTAAACTATGGCTACACCTTC
-	TRBV9	TRBJ1-4	TRBD1	CASSVAGTGYEKLFF	TGTGCCAGCAGCGTAGCCGGGACAGGGTATGAAAAACTGTTTTTT
-	TRBV27	TRBJ2-1	-	CASSYDSATYNEQFF	TGTGCCAGCAGTTACGACTCAGCGACCTACAATGAGCAGTTCTTC
-	TRBV9	TRBJ2-7	-	CASREGATREVIHEQYF	TGTGCCAGCAGGGAGGGGGCTACGAGGGAGGTTATCCACGAGCAGTACTTC
-	TRBV3-1/TRBV3-2	TRBJ2-7	-	CASSQVAFYEQYF	TGTGCCAGCAGCCAAGTCGCCTTCTACGAGCAGTACTTC
once	TRBV28	TRBJ1-6	-	CASSLARAVNSPLHF	TGTGCCAGCAGTTTGGCCAGGGCGGTTAATTCACCCCTCCACTTT
-	TRBV7-3	TRBJ2-3	TRBD2	CASSLTREGAGGADTQYF	TGTGCCAGCAGCTTAACGCGGGAGGGCGCCGGGGGGGCAGATACGCAGTATTTT
-	TRBV5-3	TRBJ1-2	-	CARSLGVWVSYGYTF	TGTGCCAGAAGCTTGGGGGTTTGGGTAAGCTATGGCTACACCTTC
few	TRBV30	TRBJ2-2	-	CAWSAGSGHTGELFF	TGTGCCTGGAGTGCGGGGTCAGGCCACACCGGGGAGCTGTTTTTT
-	TRBV3-1/TRBV3-2	TRBJ1-2	-	CASSPDTNHGYTF	TGTGCCAGCAGCCCGGACACTAACCATGGCTACACCTTC
-	TRBV28	TRBJ1-2	TRBD1	CASSFIGQGGSYGYTF	TGTGCCAGCAGTTTTATTGGACAGGGGGGAAGCTATGGCTACACCTTC
few	TRBV7-8	TRBJ1-6	TRBD1	CASSAGQRGSPLHF	TGTGCCAGCAGCGCGGGACAGCGTGGTTCACCCCTCCACTTT
-	TRBV6-5	TRBJ1-2	-	CASSYRAQSHGYTF	TGTGCCAGCAGTTACAGGGCACAATCACATGGCTACACCTTC
once	TRBV4-1	TRBJ1-2	-	CASSPAGGANYGYTF	TGCGCCAGCAGCCCGGCCGGCGGAGCTAACTATGGCTACACCTTC
-	TRBV3-1/TRBV3-2	TRBJ2-2	-	CASASHWEVLTGELFF	TGTGCCAGCGCCAGCCATTGGGAGGTACTGACCGGGGAGCTGTTTTTT
-	TRBV7-9	TRBJ1-1	-	CASSLPGGPNTEAFF	TGTGCCAGCAGCTTACCGGGAGGACCGAACACTGAAGCTTTCTTT
-	TRBV28	TRBJ2-1	TRBD2	CASSSPAGVNEQFF	TGTGCCAGCAGTTCTCCAGCGGGAGTTAATGAGCAGTTCTTC